Presented here are 20 T cell receptor beta chains from one specimen sequenced in a study of response to subunit inactivated influenza vaccine (dated by TCRdb to the late 2010s). The method was RT-PCR. Instrument on record: Illumina HiSeq 2500. TCRdb reanalyzed the raw reads on its own, using fastp at Q25 for trimming and MiXCR for clone calling, and kept in-frame beta chains. Rows merge per CDR3 protein into single entries with the most common DNA and genes. A total of some 800,000 distinct CDR3 sequences appear in this sample, 21% of them only once. Clones ranked in the top ten supply roughly a tenth of the sample. This specimen was PBMCs from blood, taken 5 to 6 days after vaccination. The receptor set was obtained from a man aged 50-59 years who received an inactivated influenza vaccine. Donor details come from another sample of the same person, matched by shared clones.

This clonotype was detected only a few times. The chain joins TRBV20-1 to TRBJ1-4; D may be TRBD1 (6 bases). Germline V gives CDR1 DFQATT, CDR2 SNEGSKA (reference sequence). The CDR3 spans 15 residues. Trimming removed 6 bases at V and 12 bases at J, with 26 bases between. DNA for the CDR3: TGCAGTGCGAACCCCACAGGGAGCGGTAGAGGCGAACTGTTTTTT. Its translation: CSANPTGSGRGELFF.

The DNA for the CDR3 is TGCAGTCAAAGGGGGGGAGAGACCCAGTACTTC. Translating it yields CSQRGGETQYF. The chain uses TRBV20-1 and TRBJ2-5; perhaps TRBD2 as D (7 bases). V lost 8 bases and J lost 4, with 11 bases in between. Germline V gives CDR1 DFQATT, CDR2 SNEGSKA (reference sequence). CDR3 length: 11 residues.

This chain links TRBV20-1 with TRBJ2-1; 13 bases line up with TRBD2. The V and J ends lost 4 bases and 4 bases, in that order; junction bases with no gene match: 7. The CDR3 is made up of 16 amino acids. Germline assignment: CDR1 DFQATT and CDR2 SNEGSKA (reference sequence). The DNA of the CDR3 is TGCAGTGCTAACGATAGGACTAGCGGGAGATACAATGAGCAGTTCTTC. Protein sequence: CSANDRTSGRYNEQFF.

This clonotype came up a few times. The chain employs TRBV7-2 and TRBJ2-1, with TRBD2 matching 10 bases. The J segment lost 7 bases and the V segment lost 5 bases, leaving 11 bases of the junction unmatched. Germline-derived CDR1 and CDR2 are SGHTA and FQGNSA. The CDR3 extends over 16 amino acids. CDR3 DNA sequence: TGTGCCAGCAGCATGAACCCGGGACTAGCGTATAATGAGCAGTTCTTC. It encodes CASSMNPGLAYNEQFF.

The CDR3 region has the DNA TGTGCCAGCAGCTACCGTCAAGGGGTTAATGGGGAGACCCAGTACTTC. Encoded protein: CASSYRQGVNGETQYF. This sequence joins TRBV5-6 and TRBJ2-5; tentative D call: TRBD1 (5 bases). Germline V gene lookup returns CDR1 SGHDT and CDR2 YYEEEE. This CDR3 comprises 16 residues. V was trimmed by 3 bases and J by 5 bases, leaving 20 bases between them.

V usage is TRBV7-9 and J usage is TRBJ2-1; D call uncertain. The V end was cut by 3 bases, the J end by 7 bases, with 10 bases between. Germline CDR1 reads SEHNR; CDR2 reads FQNEAQ (reference sequence). This CDR3 contains 13 residues. The CDR3 bases are TGTGCCAGCAGCTTTATTCGTGGGAATGAGCAGTTCTTC. Its translation is CASSFIRGNEQFF.

This clonotype was seen a few times. J is TRBJ2-7 and V is TRBV7-9, with D maybe TRBD1 (5 bases). CDR1 is SEHNR and CDR2 is FQNEAQ in the germline V gene (reference sequence). The V end was cut by 7 bases, the J end by 1 base, with 14 bases between. The CDR3 contains 14 residues. This CDR3 reads CASTLGQGSYEQYF. The DNA for the CDR3 is TGTGCCAGCACCCTAGGGCAGGGATCCTACGAGCAGTACTTC.

This clonotype was seen a handful of times. The chain employs TRBV7-2 and TRBJ2-7; D might be TRBD1 (6 bases). The germline CDR1 and CDR2 sequences are SGHTA and FQGNSA. The V and J ends lost 5 bases and 5 bases respectively, with 13 bases between them. This CDR3 comprises 13 residues. CDR3 in amino acids: CASSDDRTHEQYF. Here the CDR3 DNA reads TGTGCCAGCAGCGACGACAGGACCCACGAGCAGTACTTC.

This clonotype was found a few times. The genes are TRBV11-2 and TRBJ1-4; D is unclear. This CDR3 region has 15 residues. Germline V gene data show CDR1 as SGHAT and CDR2 as FQNNGV. The ends were cut back, 4 bases at V and 5 bases at J, with 14 bases in the middle. In DNA, the CDR3 is TGTGCCAGCAGCTCACCCGGACTCTTGAATGAAAAACTGTTTTTT. Encoded protein: CASSSPGLLNEKLFF.

Ten or more counts support this clonotype. CDR3 residues: CASSSAGGYNEQFF. The DNA of the CDR3 is TGTGCCAGCAGTTCCGCCGGGGGATACAATGAGCAGTTCTTC. The V gene is TRBV6-5, the J gene TRBJ2-1; possibly TRBD2 for D (6 bases). V lost 4 bases, J lost 4 bases, and 11 bases lay in between. Germline V gene sequence: CDR1 MNHEY, CDR2 SVGAGI. The CDR3 sequence is 14 residues long.

V gene TRBV20-1 combines with J gene TRBJ2-7; D tentatively reads TRBD1 or TRBD2 (6 bases each). The DNA end is more similar to TRBJ2-1, so the J call may be wrong. The CDR3 has 16 residues. In germline, CDR1 is DFQATT, CDR2 SNEGSKA (reference sequence). CDR3 DNA sequence: TGCAGTGCTAGAGATCTATTCCGGATGGGGGGCGACGAGCAGTTCTTC. Its protein is CSARDLFRMGGDEQFF.

This clonotype has just a few counts. The V call is TRBV6-1, the J call TRBJ1-2; a possible D gene is TRBD1 (6 bases). V shed 8 bases and J shed 2 bases, with 15 bases lying between them. Germline CDR1 is MNHNS and CDR2 is SASEGT. There are 14 residues in the CDR3. As DNA, the CDR3 is TGTGCCAGCGGCAGAACAGGGAAAAACTATGGCTACACCTTC. Amino acids: CASGRTGKNYGYTF.

This clonotype appeared a few times. The chain recombines TRBV4-2 with TRBJ2-3; 9 bases are shared with TRBD2. V shed 0 bases and J 5 bases; nucleotides not matched to a gene: 9. The CDR3 consists of 17 residues. Germline V gene sequence: CDR1 LGHNA, CDR2 YNFKEQ. The CDR3 loop reads CASSQDWLAGIRDTQYF. The CDR3 coding sequence is TGTGCCAGCAGCCAAGATTGGCTAGCGGGGATACGAGATACGCAGTATTTT.

V gene TRBV10-3 combines with J gene TRBJ2-5, with 7 bases that match TRBD2. Germline V gives CDR1 ENHRY, CDR2 SYGVKD. The CDR3 length is 13 residues. V was pared by 7 bases and J by 2 bases, with 4 bases of the junction left unmatched. The CDR3 is CAIKRAGQETQYF. The CDR3 DNA reads TGTGCCATCAAGAGAGCGGGGCAAGAGACCCAGTACTTC.

This rearrangement joins TRBV7-9 to TRBJ2-3; no reliable D call. CDR3 length equals 13 residues. Germline values: CDR1 SEHNR, CDR2 FQNEAQ (reference sequence). The V end lost 8 bases, the J end lost 0 bases, and 9 bases lay between the germline ends. The CDR3 here is CASLPGSTDTQYF. DNA for the CDR3: TGTGCCAGCCTCCCGGGCAGCACAGATACGCAGTATTTT.

The rearrangement joins TRBV29-1 to TRBJ2-3; D ambiguous. V was pared by 3 bases and J by 0 bases, with 10 bases between. Germline CDR1 SQVTM, CDR2 ANQGSEA. The CDR3 sequence is 14 residues long. CDR3 sequence: CSVDARKSTDTQYF. The CDR3 region has the DNA TGCAGCGTTGATGCCCGTAAGAGCACAGATACGCAGTATTTT.

The chain has TRBV12-3 or TRBV12-4 and TRBJ2-2; maybe TRBD1 (6 bases). Trimming stripped 2 bases from V and 4 bases from J, with 11 bases between. The CDR3 runs to 15 residues. CDR3 nucleotide sequence: TGTGCCAGCAGTTTATACAGGGAAGGCACCGGGGAGCTGTTTTTT. Translated, it gives CASSLYREGTGELFF.

This clonotype has just a few counts. This rearrangement joins TRBV7-2 to TRBJ2-5; 8 nucleotides match TRBD2. V lost 5 bases, J lost 4 bases, and 9 bases stayed unmatched. This CDR3 is built from 15 residues. Germline V lookup: CDR1 SGHTA, CDR2 FQGNSA. Here the CDR3 DNA reads TGTGCCAGCAGCAAACTAATGAGCGGGGGAGAGACCCAGTACTTC. Amino acid sequence: CASSKLMSGGETQYF.

There are many counts of this clonotype. The CDR3, as DNA: TGCACCACACTCGGGACTCGAGGGGATACGCAGTATTTT. The encoded protein is CTTLGTRGDTQYF. This chain uses TRBV29-1 with TRBJ2-3; D is perhaps TRBD2 (6 bases). The CDR3 extends over 13 amino acids. Germline V gives CDR1 SQVTM, CDR2 ANQGSEA.

The chain joins TRBV27 to TRBJ2-3, with 9 bases identical to TRBD1. Per germline, CDR1 MNHEY and CDR2 SMNVEV (reference sequence). V shed 5 bases and J 4 bases; nucleotides not matched to a gene: 4. The CDR3 runs 14 residues. DNA of the CDR3: TGTGCCAGCAGTACAGGGGGCGGCGCAGATACGCAGTATTTT. Its protein product is CASSTGGGADTQYF.